This T cell receptor (beta chain) was recovered during a study of post-analysis software for immune sequencing data. Study context: The disease courses spanned relapsing-remitting, secondary progressive and progressive-relapsing forms of multiple sclerosis.

Overall study results and limits: Under the F measure, samples that were prepared in one batch clustered strongly together. Diversity measured as normalized Chao1 was significantly lower in multiple sclerosis patients than in controls. TRBV5-6, TRBV5-1 and TRBV20-1 belonged to a set of roughly 5 TRBV segments that were more frequent in patients than controls.

TCR beta libraries were prepared from cDNA with unique molecular identifiers. T cells numbering roughly 0.85 to 11 million gave rise to roughly 0.5 million cDNA molecules. TCRdb used MiXCR to reprocess the PCR reads, holding one entry per CDR3 protein. This table has 550,000 to 700,000 distinct CDR3 sequences, about 44% appearing once. Germline CDR1 is SGHAT and CDR2 is FQNNGV. V was pared by 5 bases and J by 6 bases, with 10 bases of the junction left unmatched. The CDR3 covers 15 residues. In this sample, this clonotype turned up a few times. Its antigen is not known. The chain couples TRBV11-2 to TRBJ2-4, with 7 bases that match TRBD1. The sequence was obtained from a girl between 10 and 17 years old with multiple sclerosis. Material: blood. CDR3 coding DNA: TGTGCCAGCAGCAAAGTCAAGGGGGCGGGAAACATTCAGTACTTC. Its protein product is CASSKVKGAGNIQYF.